Here is one T cell receptor (beta chain) with its context. Its antigen remains unidentified. The primer mix had 60 Vbeta and 13 Jbeta primers. Profiled with immunoSEQ multiplex PCR; TCRdb holds only in-frame clones, not every one. The repertoire holds 130,000 or so clones, about 61% seen once, with around 1.8% in the top ten. Trimming took off 6 bases at V and 4 bases at J, with 13 bases between the two ends. This CDR3 has 14 amino acids. Germline lookup yields CDR1 WNHNN and CDR2 SYGVQD (reference sequence). The data belong to a study of cytomegalovirus exposure and HLA in healthy donors. Findings and caveats of the study: Later work showed greater clonal expansion in HLA-associated TCR beta chains than in equally common others.

The clonotype was recovered from a male donor in good health and CMV-seronegative. The chain joins TRBV10-1 to TRBJ1-3; D is perhaps TRBD1 (6 bases). The sequencing sample was made of PBMCs. This CDR3 reads CASSIPGAGNTIYF. DNA of the CDR3: TGCGCCAGCAGCATACCAGGGGCAGGAAACACCATATATTTT.